Listed below are T cell receptor beta chains from one sample, sequenced in a study of cytomegalovirus exposure and HLA in healthy donors. The repertoire was sequenced with immunoSEQ multiplex PCR; TCRdb's copy has only in-frame clones and lacks some. The sample records about 110,000 clones, more than 60% being singletons. The sequenced sample consisted of PBMCs. The source of these receptors is a man aged 30 to 39 in good health and CMV-seropositive. Both conserved end residues are part of each CDR3. The D gene is left open where the match is weak. Some rows have no size entry. The others give once, few or many, or a class for an expanded clone.

clone_size,v_call,j_call,d_call,cdr3_aa,cdr3_nt
once,TRBV27,TRBJ1-4,NA,CASGAREVAEKLFF,TGTGCCAGCGGAGCCCGGGAGGTCGCCGAAAAACTGTTTTTT
NA,TRBV7-9,TRBJ2-1,TRBD2,CASSARTSGGDEQFF,TGTGCCAGCAGCGCCCGGACTAGCGGGGGGGATGAGCAGTTCTTC
NA,TRBV5-1,TRBJ2-6,NA,CASSFESGANVLTF,TGCGCCAGCAGCTTTGAGTCTGGGGCCAACGTCCTGACTTTC
NA,TRBV4-1,TRBJ1-2,NA,CASSQDEGKAYGYTF,TGCGCCAGCAGCCAAGATGAGGGAAAGGCCTATGGCTACACCTTC
NA,TRBV2,TRBJ1-4,NA,CASSEDQAGATNEKLFF,TGTGCCAGCAGTGAAGATCAGGCGGGGGCAACTAATGAAAAACTGTTTTTT
NA,TRBV6-5,TRBJ2-7,TRBD1,CASSRLDRLSYEQYF,TGTGCCAGCAGTCGGTTGGACAGGTTATCCTACGAGCAGTACTTC
NA,TRBV13,TRBJ2-3,TRBD1,CAGSLRQGVADTQYF,TGTGCCGGCAGCTTAAGACAGGGGGTTGCAGATACGCAGTATTTT
NA,TRBV7-3,TRBJ2-2,NA,CASSLVGADTGELFF,TGTGCCAGCAGCTTAGTGGGGGCCGACACCGGGGAGCTGTTTTTT
NA,TRBV13,TRBJ1-2,NA,CASSPRTATLYGYTF,TGTGCCAGCAGCCCCCGGACAGCAACCCTCTATGGCTACACCTTC
NA,TRBV7-3,TRBJ2-3,TRBD2,CASSSPSGGSTDTQYF,TGTGCCAGCAGCTCTCCTAGCGGGGGAAGCACAGATACGCAGTATTTT
NA,TRBV30,TRBJ1-1,TRBD1,CAWSLPTRQGRTEAFF,TGTGCCTGGAGTCTCCCAACTAGACAGGGGAGGACTGAAGCTTTCTTT
NA,TRBV5-5,TRBJ1-3,NA,CASTRVPISGNTIYF,TGTGCCAGCACCCGCGTACCGATTTCTGGAAACACCATATATTTT
NA,TRBV11-3,TRBJ2-7,NA,CASSIGTSYEQYF,TGTGCCAGCAGCATCGGGACTTCCTACGAGCAGTACTTC
NA,TRBV28,TRBJ2-3,TRBD2,CASGTSGGMDTQYF,TGTGCCAGCGGGACTAGCGGGGGTATGGATACGCAGTATTTT
NA,TRBV7-8,TRBJ1-5,NA,CASSPTGNQPQHF,TGTGCCAGCAGCCCAACCGGGAATCAGCCCCAGCATTTT
NA,TRBV4-1,TRBJ2-5,NA,CASSVFSGQETQYF,TGCGCCAGCAGCGTTTTTAGCGGACAAGAGACCCAGTACTTC
NA,TRBV7-9,TRBJ1-1,NA,CASSLGQVHTEAFF,TGTGCCAGCAGCTTAGGACAGGTCCACACTGAAGCTTTCTTT
NA,TRBV10-3,TRBJ2-7,TRBD1,CAISEEQGFSYEQYF,TGTGCCATCAGTGAGGAACAGGGGTTCTCCTACGAGCAGTACTTC
NA,TRBV7-9,TRBJ1-1,NA,CASSLALTGRATEAFF,TGTGCCAGCAGCTTAGCGCTTACTGGGCGGGCCACTGAAGCTTTCTTT
NA,TRBV5-1,TRBJ2-3,NA,CASRTGESTDTQYF,TGCGCCAGCAGGACGGGAGAGAGTACAGATACGCAGTATTTT
few,TRBV6-1,TRBJ1-2,TRBD1,CASSHEAGGYGYTF,TGTGCCAGCAGCCACGAGGCAGGGGGGTATGGCTACACCTTC
few,TRBV11-2,TRBJ2-7,TRBD1,CASSLDRGLYEQYF,TGTGCCAGCAGCTTAGACAGGGGGCTCTACGAGCAGTACTTC
few,TRBV7-3,TRBJ2-1,TRBD1,CASKPGQGYNEQFF,TGTGCCAGCAAACCGGGACAGGGATACAATGAGCAGTTCTTC
NA,TRBV29-1,TRBJ1-1,TRBD1,CSVWTGVTEAFF,TGCAGCGTTTGGACAGGGGTTACTGAAGCTTTCTTT
NA,TRBV11-3,TRBJ2-3,TRBD2,CASSDGLAGRDDTQYF,TGTGCCAGCAGCGATGGACTAGCGGGGCGGGATGATACGCAGTATTTT
NA,TRBV25-1,TRBJ2-7,NA,CASSELSGGQYF,TGTGCCAGCAGTGAACTGTCTGGAGGGCAGTACTTC
NA,TRBV21-1,TRBJ2-7,NA,CAIRTMAYEQYF,TGTGCCATCCGGACAATGGCCTACGAGCAGTACTTC
NA,TRBV4-3,TRBJ2-3,TRBD2,CASSLAGVRADTQYF,TGCGCCAGCAGCCTAGCGGGGGTCCGAGCAGATACGCAGTATTTT
NA,TRBV5-4,TRBJ2-1,NA,CASSLGRAPGNEQFF,TGTGCCAGCAGCTTGGGGAGGGCTCCCGGCAATGAGCAGTTCTTC
NA,TRBV14,TRBJ2-5,NA,CASSHRGRRGFETQYF,TGTGCCAGCAGCCACCGCGGCCGCAGGGGATTTGAGACCCAGTACTTC
NA,TRBV6-6,TRBJ2-5,TRBD1,CASRRGQEETQYF,TGTGCCAGCAGGAGGGGGCAGGAAGAGACCCAGTACTTC
NA,TRBV5-4,TRBJ2-2,TRBD1,CASSLTGGANGELFF,TGTGCCAGCAGCTTGACAGGGGGCGCCAACGGGGAGCTGTTTTTT